The 14 T cell receptor beta chains below were found in one sample sequenced in a study of blood T cell repertoires in COVID-19. Method: immunoSEQ multiplex PCR; TCRdb's copy keeps in-frame clones and lacks some. The sample has tens of thousands of clones, 60% to 80% seen once. What was sequenced was peripheral blood. The receptors originated from a man in his sixties or seventies with active or convalescent COVID-19.

This clone turned up a few times. The chain is built from TRBV5-1 and TRBJ1-6; a weak D match, TRBD1 (5 bases). The CDR3 extends over 13 amino acids. V gave up 4 bases and J gave up 7 bases, with 9 bases separating them. Per germline, CDR1 SGHRS and CDR2 YFSETQ. The CDR3 reads CASSRDFNSPLHF. CDR3 in DNA: TGCGCCAGCAGCCGGGACTTCAATTCACCCCTCCACTTT.

The V gene is TRBV2, the J gene TRBJ2-1; 8 bases map to TRBD1. The V segment lost 6 bases and the J segment 4 bases; nucleotides outside the gene matches: 8. This CDR3 is built from 15 residues. The V gene's germline CDR1 is SNHLY and CDR2 FYNNEI. CDR3 sequence: CASSQSTGAYNEQFF. Here the CDR3 DNA reads TGTGCCAGCAGCCAATCGACAGGGGCGTACAATGAGCAGTTCTTC.

V usage is TRBV5-1 and J usage is TRBJ1-3, with D perhaps TRBD1 (5 bases). The V end lost 0 bases, the J end lost 2 bases, and 18 bases lay between the germline ends. The CDR3 consists of 18 residues. From germline, CDR1 is SGHRS and CDR2 YFSETQ. The CDR3 protein is CASSLAAGEFSPGNTIYF. The CDR3 region has the DNA TGCGCCAGCAGCTTGGCCGCGGGGGAATTCAGCCCTGGAAACACCATATATTTT. Based on the CDR3 plus reference TRBV5-1 and TRBJ1-3, the full variable domain is KAGVTQTPRYLIKTRGQQVTLSCSPISGHRSVSWYQQTPGQGLQFLFEYFSETQRNKGNFPGRFSGRQFSNSRSEMNVSTLELGDSALYLCASSLAAGEFSPGNTIYFGEGSWLTVV.

The chain recombines TRBV11-3 with TRBJ2-5; possibly TRBD1 for D (5 bases). CDR3 length: 13 residues. The germline gives CDR1 SGHNT, CDR2 YENEEA. Trimming stripped 5 bases from V and 7 bases from J, with 14 bases between. Here the CDR3 DNA reads TGTGCCAGCAGCCCATCTGGGCAGGGGACCCAGTACTTC. Its translation is CASSPSGQGTQYF.

The CDR3: CASSRLLAGGIDTQYF. The CDR3 nucleotides read TGTGCCAGCAGCCGATTACTAGCGGGAGGGATAGATACGCAGTATTTT. The chain couples TRBV3-1 (or the pseudogene TRBV3-2) to TRBJ2-3; TRBD2 matches 13 bases. The CDR3 runs 16 residues. V lost 4 bases and J lost 5; bases outside the gene matches: 6. CDR1 and CDR2 from the germline V gene are LGHDT and YNNKEL (reference sequence).

This clone occurred a few times. J is TRBJ1-1 and V is TRBV18; D is perhaps TRBD1 (5 bases). CDR1 KGHSH and CDR2 LQKENI come from the germline V gene. This CDR3 has 16 residues. V was shortened by 3 bases and J by 1 base, with 15 bases between the two germline ends. CDR3 residues: CASSPMGGVENTEAFF. The CDR3 DNA reads as TGTGCCAGCTCACCGATGGGGGGGGTTGAGAACACTGAAGCTTTCTTT.

The chain recombines TRBV30 with TRBJ1-2; 8 bases agree with TRBD1. CDR1 is GTSNPN and CDR2 is SVGIG in the germline V gene (reference sequence). This CDR3 contains 13 residues. V was pared by 2 bases and J by 8 bases, with 7 bases of the junction left unmatched. DNA for the CDR3: TGTGCCTGGAGTACCACGACAGGGGCCGGCTACACCTTC. Residues: CAWSTTTGAGYTF.

This clone came up once. The chain recombines TRBV7-9 with TRBJ1-2; D might be TRBD1 (6 bases). The CDR3 contains 14 residues. Trimming took off 7 bases at V and 4 bases at J, with 16 bases between the two ends. Germline CDR1 and CDR2: SEHNR and FQNEAQ (reference sequence). Here the CDR3 DNA reads TGTGCCAGCACCATCGGGACAACTTTCTATGGCTACACCTTC. This sequence encodes CASTIGTTFYGYTF.

The chain has TRBV29-1 and TRBJ1-4; a possible D gene is TRBD1 (6 bases). The germline V gene encodes CDR1 SQVTM and CDR2 ANQGSEA. V was shortened by 7 bases and J by 5 bases, with 8 bases between the two germline ends. This CDR3 contains 11 residues. For the CDR3, the DNA is TGCAGCGGGACAGAGAATGAAAAACTGTTTTTT. Translation: CSGTENEKLFF.

This clone has just a few counts. The rearrangement links TRBV7-9 to TRBJ1-1; D unresolved. Per germline, CDR1 SEHNR and CDR2 FQNEAQ (reference sequence). The germline V and J ends were trimmed by 3 bases and 6 bases, with 14 bases remaining between them. CDR3 size: 14 residues. The CDR3 DNA follows: TGTGCCAGCAGCTTCGGAGCTAAGTTGGCTGAAGCTTTCTTT. The encoded protein is CASSFGAKLAEAFF. Variable domain in full (rest from reference TRBV7-9 and TRBJ1-1): DTGVSQNPRHKITKRGQNVTFRCDPISEHNRLYWYRQTLGQGPEFLTYFQNEAQLEKSRLLSDRFSAERPKGSFSTLEIQRTEQGDSAMYLCASSFGAKLAEAFFGQGTRLTVV.

The J gene is TRBJ1-1, the V gene TRBV15; TRBD1 matches 7 bases. This CDR3 spans 17 amino acids. Germline V lookup: CDR1 LNHNV, CDR2 YYDKDF (reference sequence). The ends lost 0 bases at V and 1 base at J; junction bases unmatched: 8. The CDR3 nucleotides are TGTGCCACCAGCAGAGATCAAGCAGGGGGTAAGAACACTGAAGCTTTCTTT. As protein: CATSRDQAGGKNTEAFF.

This clone was detected a few times. The V call is TRBV27, the J call TRBJ1-1, with 7 bases matching TRBD1. V lost 2 bases, J lost 3 bases, and 6 bases stayed unmatched. This CDR3 has 15 residues. Germline V gene sequence: CDR1 MNHEY, CDR2 SMNVEV (reference sequence). The CDR3 bases are TGTGCCAGCAGTTTAAGGGGGCTGAGAGACACTGAAGCTTTCTTT. Its translation is CASSLRGLRDTEAFF.

This clone was detected only once. This chain joins TRBV15 and TRBJ2-4, with D possibly being TRBD1 (6 bases). Trimming cost V 6 bases and J 7 bases, with 16 bases left between them. The CDR3 is 14 residues long. The germline V gene has CDR1 LNHNV and CDR2 YYDKDF (reference sequence). In DNA form, the CDR3 reads TGTGCCACCAGACAGGGAGCCGGCGGGAACATTCAGTACTTC. Its protein product is CATRQGAGGNIQYF.

The chain joins TRBV7-3 to TRBJ2-1; possible D gene TRBD1, 6 bases. This CDR3 has 15 residues. Germline V lookup: CDR1 SGHTA, CDR2 FQGTGA. Trimming shortened V by 3 bases and J by 5 bases, and 14 bases separated the two germline ends. CDR3 coding DNA: TGTGCCAGCAGCTTTCACAGGGCAGGCGACAATGAGCAGTTCTTC. Amino acid sequence: CASSFHRAGDNEQFF.